This T cell receptor (beta chain) was identified in a study of radiation and T cells in renal cell carcinoma. Across the study: Nephrectomy followed 15 Gy stereotactic body radiation by 4 weeks.

Noted time point: baseline pretreatment blood. Regarding treatment: 15 Gy SBRT to primary tumor, nephrectomy 4 weeks later. Radiation-treated patients gave blood at baseline, week 2 and week 4. On this clone itself: The antigen is undetermined.

Libraries were prepared by immunoSEQ multiplex PCR; TCRdb keeps only in-frame clonotypes and omits some of them. The repertoire has around 94,000 clones, roughly 90% of them found once; the top ten carry around 7.9%. Study results and limitations: Top tumor clonotypes rose in blood 2 weeks post-radiation, then contracted. No pretreatment tumor biopsies were available for baseline clonotypes.

Germline assignment: CDR1 SGHNT and CDR2 YYREEE (reference sequence). With 3 bases clipped from V and 2 bases from J, the junction kept 7 bases outside the gene matches. The CDR3 covers 15 residues. The source is a man aged 45 to 65 with renal cell carcinoma. The chain uses TRBV5-4 and TRBJ1-2; 7 positions match TRBD1. This specimen was blood, taken from a patient whose treatment included radiotherapy and nephrectomy. The CDR3 reads CASSSGDRANYGYTF. The CDR3 bases are TGTGCCAGCAGCTCGGGAGACAGGGCCAACTATGGCTACACCTTC.